Listed here are 12 T cell receptor beta chains from one sample, sequenced in a study of blood T cell repertoires in COVID-19. Profiling relied on immunoSEQ multiplex PCR, and the TCRdb table lists in-frame clones only, not all of them. This sample carries more than 250,000 clones, around 86% of them seen once, and the ten largest clones take 1%. The sequencing sample was made of peripheral blood. The source is a man aged 50-59 years with active or convalescent COVID-19.

The gene calls are TRBV4-2 and TRBJ1-4; weak D call: TRBD1 (5 bases). The germline CDR1 and CDR2 sequences are LGHNA and YNFKEQ. This CDR3 has 14 amino acids. Trimming removed 4 bases from V and 0 bases from J, with 6 bases in between. This CDR3 is CASSPRATNEKLFF. In DNA form, the CDR3 reads TGTGCCAGCAGCCCCAGGGCAACTAATGAAAAACTGTTTTTT.

This rearrangement joins TRBV7-6 to TRBJ2-1; D possibly corresponds to TRBD2 (6 bases). Germline assignment: CDR1 SGHVS and CDR2 FNYEAQ. Between the trimmed V and J ends, which lost 2 bases and 6 bases, there was a span of 11 bases. The CDR3 sequence is 14 residues long. CDR3 residues: CASSLSTGVNEQFF. The CDR3 nucleotides read TGTGCCAGCAGCTTATCGACGGGAGTCAATGAGCAGTTCTTC.

The chain carries TRBV9 and TRBJ1-6, with no clear D. CDR3 length: 12 residues. Trimming removed 3 bases at V and 7 bases at J, with 5 bases between. Germline-derived CDR1 and CDR2 are SGDLS and YYNGEE. In DNA form, the CDR3 reads TGTGCCAGCAGCGCCCTGAATTCACCCCTCCACTTT. This sequence encodes CASSALNSPLHF.

The chain is built from TRBV5-1 and TRBJ1-2; tentative D call: TRBD1 (5 bases). Trimming removed 4 bases at V and 3 bases at J, with 13 bases between. The CDR3 is 14 amino acids. The V gene's germline CDR1 is SGHRS and CDR2 YFSETQ. CDR3 protein: CASSPRGDDYGYTF. CDR3 DNA: TGCGCCAGCAGCCCCCGGGGGGATGACTATGGCTACACCTTC.

The rearrangement joins TRBV6-2 or TRBV6-3 to TRBJ2-5; D gene uncertain. V lost 6 bases, J lost 4 bases, and 12 bases lay in between. The germline CDR1 and CDR2 sequences are MNHEY and SVGEGT. The CDR3 is made up of 13 amino acids. The CDR3 sequence is CASSLTVLETQYF. CDR3 in DNA: TGTGCCAGCAGCCTTACGGTATTAGAGACCCAGTACTTC.

This rearrangement joins TRBV11-1 to TRBJ2-1; 11 bases map to TRBD2. The V gene end was trimmed by 1 base and the J gene end by 10 bases; junction bases not matched to a gene: 6. Germline V CDR1 and CDR2: SGHAT, FQDESV (reference sequence). The CDR3 totals 15 residues. The CDR3, as DNA: TGTGCCAGCAGCTTAGAACTAGCGGGAGTAGGGGAGCAGTTCTTC. Translating gives CASSLELAGVGEQFF. The full variable domain, rest sourced from reference TRBV11-1 and TRBJ2-1, is EAEVAQSPRYKITEKSQAVAFWCDPISGHATLYWYRQILGQGPELLVQFQDESVVDDSQLPKDRFSAERLKGVDSTLKIQPAELGDSAMYLCASSLELAGVGEQFFGPGTRLTVL.

The rearrangement joins TRBV9 to TRBJ2-3; 13 nucleotides match TRBD2. Germline CDR1 SGDLS, CDR2 YYNGEE. The V segment lost 3 bases and the J segment 7 bases; nucleotides outside the gene matches: 8. The CDR3 totals 16 residues. The CDR3 loop reads CASSAWTSGSSNTQYF. As DNA, the CDR3 is TGTGCCAGCAGCGCTTGGACTAGCGGGAGTTCAAATACGCAGTATTTT.

V usage is TRBV9 and J usage is TRBJ1-4, with TRBD1 as a possible D gene (5 bases). V was clipped by 4 bases and J by 8 bases, with 9 bases between them. The CDR3 has 12 amino acids. Germline CDR1 SGDLS, CDR2 YYNGEE. The CDR3 region is CASSSGGEKLFF. CDR3 sequence (DNA): TGTGCCAGCAGCTCTGGGGGGGAAAAACTGTTTTTT.

The chain links TRBV30 to TRBJ2-7, with 7 nucleotides matching TRBD1. Germline-derived CDR1 and CDR2 are GTSNPN and SVGIG (reference sequence). This CDR3 is built from 13 residues. The J segment lost 2 bases and the V segment lost 4 bases, leaving 5 bases of the junction unmatched. The CDR3 sequence: CAWNPTGTYEQYF. CDR3 in DNA: TGTGCCTGGAACCCGACAGGGACCTACGAGCAGTACTTC.

The chain is built from TRBV28 and TRBJ2-7; possibly TRBD1 for D (5 bases). The CDR3 runs 13 residues. Per the germline V gene, CDR1 is MDHEN and CDR2 is SYDVKM. Trimming pared 3 bases from V and 3 bases from J, leaving 9 bases between. The CDR3 sequence is CASSLTGHYEQYF. For the CDR3, the DNA is TGTGCCAGCAGTTTGACCGGACACTACGAGCAGTACTTC.

This rearrangement joins TRBV28 to TRBJ1-2; TRBD1 is a possible D gene (6 bases). CDR1 and CDR2 (germline): MDHEN, SYDVKM. The length of the CDR3 is 13 residues. The V end lost 6 bases, the J end lost 4 bases, and 12 bases lay between the germline ends. The CDR3 loop reads CASSNRDLYGYTF. The CDR3 nucleotides read TGTGCCAGCAGCAACAGGGACCTCTATGGCTACACCTTC.

The gene calls are TRBV5-6 and TRBJ1-5; D is ambiguous. The V and J ends lost 4 bases and 7 bases respectively, with 12 bases between them. The CDR3 has 13 residues. The germline CDR1 and CDR2 sequences are SGHDT and YYEEEE. Here the CDR3 reads CASSLGYGQPQHF. As DNA, the CDR3 is TGTGCCAGCAGCCTAGGTTACGGGCAGCCCCAGCATTTT.